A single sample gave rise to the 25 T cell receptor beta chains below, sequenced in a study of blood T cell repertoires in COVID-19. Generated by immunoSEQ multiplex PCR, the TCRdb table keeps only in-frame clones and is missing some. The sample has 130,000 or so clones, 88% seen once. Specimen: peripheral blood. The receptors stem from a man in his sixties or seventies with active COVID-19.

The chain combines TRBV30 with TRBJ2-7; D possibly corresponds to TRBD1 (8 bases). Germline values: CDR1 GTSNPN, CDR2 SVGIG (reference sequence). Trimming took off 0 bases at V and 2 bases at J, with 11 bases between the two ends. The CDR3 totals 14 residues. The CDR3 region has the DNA TGTGCCTGGAGTGTACAGGGGGGGACCTACGAGCAGTACTTC. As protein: CAWSVQGGTYEQYF.

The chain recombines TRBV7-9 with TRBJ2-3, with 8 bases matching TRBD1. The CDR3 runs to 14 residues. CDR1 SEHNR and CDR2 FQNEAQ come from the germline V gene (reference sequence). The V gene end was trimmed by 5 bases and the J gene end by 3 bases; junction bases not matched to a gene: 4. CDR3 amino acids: CASSPWTGTDTQYF. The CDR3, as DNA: TGTGCCAGCAGCCCTTGGACAGGGACAGATACGCAGTATTTT.

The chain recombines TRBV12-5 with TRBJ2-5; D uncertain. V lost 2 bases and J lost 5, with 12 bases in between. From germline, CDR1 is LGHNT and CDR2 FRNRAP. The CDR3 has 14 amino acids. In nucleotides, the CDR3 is TGTGCTAGTGGTTTGTCTTCGCTTGCGGAGACCCAGTACTTC. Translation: CASGLSSLAETQYF.

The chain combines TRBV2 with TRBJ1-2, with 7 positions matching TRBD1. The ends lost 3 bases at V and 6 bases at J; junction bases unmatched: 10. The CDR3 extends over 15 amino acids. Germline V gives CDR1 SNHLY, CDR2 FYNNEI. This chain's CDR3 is CASSEGAGGIHGYTF. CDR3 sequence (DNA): TGTGCCAGCAGTGAGGGGGCAGGGGGGATCCATGGCTACACCTTC.

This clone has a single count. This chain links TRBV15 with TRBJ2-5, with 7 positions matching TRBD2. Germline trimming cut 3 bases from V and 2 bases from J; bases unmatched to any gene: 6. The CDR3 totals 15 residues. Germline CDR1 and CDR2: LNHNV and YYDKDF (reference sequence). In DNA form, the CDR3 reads TGTGCCACCAGCAGTCCGTCGGGGGGACAAGAGACCCAGTACTTC. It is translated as CATSSPSGGQETQYF.

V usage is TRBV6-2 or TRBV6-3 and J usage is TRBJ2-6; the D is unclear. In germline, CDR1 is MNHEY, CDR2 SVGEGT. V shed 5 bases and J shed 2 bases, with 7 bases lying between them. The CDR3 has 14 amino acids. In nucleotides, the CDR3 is TGTGCCAGCAGTCCGAGTACTGGGGCCAACGTCCTGACTTTC. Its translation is CASSPSTGANVLTF.

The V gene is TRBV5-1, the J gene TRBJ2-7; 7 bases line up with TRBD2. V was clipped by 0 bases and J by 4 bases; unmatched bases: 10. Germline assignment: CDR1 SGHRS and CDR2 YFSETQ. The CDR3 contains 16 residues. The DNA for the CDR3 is TGCGCCAGCAGCTTGGCCACGGGGAGGGCCAGGTACGAGCAGTACTTC. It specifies CASSLATGRARYEQYF.

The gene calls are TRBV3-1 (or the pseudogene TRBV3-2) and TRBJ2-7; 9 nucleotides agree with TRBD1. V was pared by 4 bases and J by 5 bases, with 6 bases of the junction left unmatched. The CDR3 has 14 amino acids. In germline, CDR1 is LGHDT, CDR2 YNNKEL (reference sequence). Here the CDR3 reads CASSPWDREHEQYF. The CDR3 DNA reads TGTGCCAGCAGCCCTTGGGACAGGGAACACGAGCAGTACTTC.

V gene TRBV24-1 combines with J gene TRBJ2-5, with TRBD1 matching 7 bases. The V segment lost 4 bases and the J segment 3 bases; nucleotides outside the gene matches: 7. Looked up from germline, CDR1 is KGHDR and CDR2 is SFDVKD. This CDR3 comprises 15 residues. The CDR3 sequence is CATSDPGQVEETQYF. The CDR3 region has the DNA TGTGCCACCAGTGACCCAGGACAGGTCGAAGAGACCCAGTACTTC.

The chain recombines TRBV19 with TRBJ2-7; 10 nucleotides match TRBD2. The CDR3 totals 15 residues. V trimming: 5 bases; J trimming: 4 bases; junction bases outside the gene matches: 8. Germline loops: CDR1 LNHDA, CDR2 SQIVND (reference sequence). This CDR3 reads CASSFGASGSYEQYF. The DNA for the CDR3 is TGTGCCAGTAGTTTTGGGGCTAGCGGGAGTTACGAGCAGTACTTC.

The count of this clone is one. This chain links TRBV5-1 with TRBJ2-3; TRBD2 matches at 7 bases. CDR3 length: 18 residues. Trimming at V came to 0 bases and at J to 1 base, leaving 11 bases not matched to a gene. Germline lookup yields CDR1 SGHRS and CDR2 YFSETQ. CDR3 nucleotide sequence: TGCGCCAGCAGCTTGGTAGGATCGGCTAGCGGACGCACAGATACGCAGTATTTT. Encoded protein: CASSLVGSASGRTDTQYF.

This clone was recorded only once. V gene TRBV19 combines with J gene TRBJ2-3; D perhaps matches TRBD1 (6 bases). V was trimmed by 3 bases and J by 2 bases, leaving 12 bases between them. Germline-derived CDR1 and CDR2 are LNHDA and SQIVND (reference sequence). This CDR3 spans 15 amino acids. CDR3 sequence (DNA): TGTGCCAGTAGTATGCAGGGGCACCCCACAGATACGCAGTATTTT. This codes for CASSMQGHPTDTQYF.

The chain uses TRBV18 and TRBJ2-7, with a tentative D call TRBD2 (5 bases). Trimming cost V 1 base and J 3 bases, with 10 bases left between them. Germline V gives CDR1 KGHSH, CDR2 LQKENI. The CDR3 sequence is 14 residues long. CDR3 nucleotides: TGTGCCAGCTCACCACAGAGGGTGGGCTACGAGCAGTACTTC. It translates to CASSPQRVGYEQYF.

CDR3 protein: CASSHLGTGAYGYTF. In DNA form, the CDR3 reads TGTGCCAGCAGCCACCTCGGGACAGGGGCCTATGGCTACACCTTC. The V call is TRBV3-1 (or the pseudogene TRBV3-2), the J call TRBJ1-2; 10 bases match TRBD1. CDR1 is LGHDT and CDR2 is YNNKEL in the germline V gene (reference sequence). CDR3 length: 15 amino acids. The J segment lost 4 bases and the V segment lost 3 bases, leaving 5 bases of the junction unmatched.

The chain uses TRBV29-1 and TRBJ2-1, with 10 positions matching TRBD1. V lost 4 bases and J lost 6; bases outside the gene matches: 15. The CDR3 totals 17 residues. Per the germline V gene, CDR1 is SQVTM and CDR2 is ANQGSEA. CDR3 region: CSVGTRDRGRASNEQFF. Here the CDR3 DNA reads TGCAGCGTTGGGACGCGAGACAGGGGGCGAGCTTCCAATGAGCAGTTCTTC.

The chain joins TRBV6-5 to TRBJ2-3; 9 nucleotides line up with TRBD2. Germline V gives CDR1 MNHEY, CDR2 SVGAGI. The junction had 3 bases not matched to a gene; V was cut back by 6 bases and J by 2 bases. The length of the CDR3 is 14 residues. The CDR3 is CASSRGGATDTQYF. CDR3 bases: TGTGCCAGCAGCCGCGGGGGGGCCACAGATACGCAGTATTTT.

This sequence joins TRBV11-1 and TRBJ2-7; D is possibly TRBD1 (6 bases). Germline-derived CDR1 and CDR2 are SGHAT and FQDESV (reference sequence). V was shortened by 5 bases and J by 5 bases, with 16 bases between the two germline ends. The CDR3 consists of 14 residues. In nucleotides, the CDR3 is TGTGCCAGCAGCCACCCTACAGGGAACCACGAGCAGTACTTC. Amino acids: CASSHPTGNHEQYF.

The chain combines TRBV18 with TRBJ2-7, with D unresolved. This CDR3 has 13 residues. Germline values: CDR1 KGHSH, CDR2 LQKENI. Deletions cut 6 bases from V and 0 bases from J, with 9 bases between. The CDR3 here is CASSPSSSYEQYF. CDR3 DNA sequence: TGTGCCAGCTCCCCTTCCAGCTCCTACGAGCAGTACTTC.

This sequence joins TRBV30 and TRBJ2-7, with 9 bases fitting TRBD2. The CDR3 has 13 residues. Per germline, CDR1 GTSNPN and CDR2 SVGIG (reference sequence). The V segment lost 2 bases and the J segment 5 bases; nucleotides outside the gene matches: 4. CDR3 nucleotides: TGTGCCTGGAGTCCTAGCGGGAACCACGAGCAGTACTTC. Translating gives CAWSPSGNHEQYF.

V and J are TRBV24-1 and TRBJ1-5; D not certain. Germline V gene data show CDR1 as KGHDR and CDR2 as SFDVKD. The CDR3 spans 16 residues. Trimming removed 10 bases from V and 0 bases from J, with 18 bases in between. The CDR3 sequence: CATTVLSVDSNQPQHF. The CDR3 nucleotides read TGTGCCACTACAGTTCTTAGTGTGGATAGCAATCAGCCCCAGCATTTT.

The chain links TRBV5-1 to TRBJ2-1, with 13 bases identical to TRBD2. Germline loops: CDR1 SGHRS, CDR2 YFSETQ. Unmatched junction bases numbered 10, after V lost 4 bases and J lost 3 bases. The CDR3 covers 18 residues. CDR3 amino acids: CASSPGTSGEAHYNEQFF. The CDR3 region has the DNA TGCGCCAGCAGCCCGGGGACTAGCGGGGAGGCTCACTACAATGAGCAGTTCTTC.

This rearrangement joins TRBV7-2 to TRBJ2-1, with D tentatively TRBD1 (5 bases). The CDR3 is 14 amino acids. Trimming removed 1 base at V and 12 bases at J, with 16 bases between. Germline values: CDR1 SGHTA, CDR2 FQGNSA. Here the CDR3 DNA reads TGTGCCAGCAGCTTAGAGGGGATTGGTGTTTCGCAGTTCTTC. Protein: CASSLEGIGVSQFF.

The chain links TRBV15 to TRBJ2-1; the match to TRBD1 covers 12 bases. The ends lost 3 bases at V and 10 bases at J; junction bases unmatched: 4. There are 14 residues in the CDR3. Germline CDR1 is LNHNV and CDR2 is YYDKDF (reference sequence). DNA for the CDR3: TGTGCCACCAGCAGGGGACAGGGGGCTCGGGAGCAGTTCTTC. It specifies CATSRGQGAREQFF.

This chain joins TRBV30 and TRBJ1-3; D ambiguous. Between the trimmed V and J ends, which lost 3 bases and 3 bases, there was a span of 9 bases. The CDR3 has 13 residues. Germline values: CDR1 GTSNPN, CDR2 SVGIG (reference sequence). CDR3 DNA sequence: TGTGCCTGGAGCGTCCAGATTGGAAACACCATATATTTT. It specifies CAWSVQIGNTIYF. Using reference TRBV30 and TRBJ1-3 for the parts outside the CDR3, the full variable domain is SQTIHQWPATLVQPVGSPLSLECTVEGTSNPNLYWYRQAAGRGLQLLFYSVGIGQISSEVPQNLSASRPQDRQFILSSKKLLLSDSGFYLCAWSVQIGNTIYFGEGSWLTVV.

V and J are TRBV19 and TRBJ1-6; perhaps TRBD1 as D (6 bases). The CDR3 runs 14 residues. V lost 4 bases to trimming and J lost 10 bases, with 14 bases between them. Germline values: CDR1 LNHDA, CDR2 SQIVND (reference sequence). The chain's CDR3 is CASSTTGNYSPLHF. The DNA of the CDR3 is TGTGCCAGTAGTACTACAGGGAATTACTCACCCCTCCACTTT.